The source of this T cell receptor beta chain is a study of T-cell memory formation after mild COVID-19. The sample holds many counts of this clonotype. The CDR3 has 15 residues. Germline V lookup: CDR1 KGHDR, CDR2 SFDVKD. V lost 2 bases and J 6 bases, leaving 14 bases between the germline ends. TCRdb recomputed calls from the 5' RACE reads with MiXCR, one row per CDR3 protein. This sample yields just over 60,000 distinct CDR3 sequences, of which 9.3% are seen a single time; less than 1.5% belongs to the top ten. This clonotype originated in a man between 18 and 35 years old who had mild COVID-19 (a few samples of this study predate the infection). Cell type and time point are not known. The sequencing input was PBMCs or a T cell subset sorted from them (not recorded which). The chain combines TRBV24-1 with TRBJ2-3, with D uncertain. The CDR3, as DNA: TGTGCCACCAGTGATTCAGCCACCATTGGGGATACGCAGTATTTT. Translated, it gives CATSDSATIGDTQYF.